This T cell receptor beta chain emerged from a study of T cells in Graves' hyperthyroidism and ophthalmopathy. Study-level findings and limits: Before onset, by a median of around 6.1 months, the model predicted ophthalmopathy. Researchers found most expanded thyroid clonotypes above 0.001 in blood as well. A model using 13 V-J features told ophthalmopathy apart from stable hyperthyroidism.

The length of the CDR3 is 15 residues. Trimming cost V 5 bases and J 4 bases, with 17 bases left between them. The CDR3 regions of TCR beta were amplified from RNA transcripts. Initially, a first-round RT-PCR of the TCR CDR3 employed the HTBI primer set. TCRdb reprocessed the multiplex PCR reads with MiXCR, giving one entry per CDR3 protein. Among 490,000 or so distinct CDR3 sequences listed, approximately 23% were seen once. This clonotype was picked up a small number of times. The target antigen is unknown. The clonotype was recovered from a woman in her 70s with Graves' ophthalmopathy. J is TRBJ1-1 and V is TRBV12-3 or TRBV12-4; D is unclear. Material: blood. The CDR3 region has the DNA TGTGCCAGCAGTCTAGTATCTTCGGGATCCACTGAAGCTTTCTTT. Amino acids: CASSLVSSGSTEAFF.